This TCR beta chain was retrieved from a study of blood T cell repertoires in COVID-19. Turning to the study itself: Italy, Spain and the United States were the sources of the convalescent and acute COVID-19 samples.

The germline V gene encodes CDR1 SGHDT and CDR2 YYEEEE. The CDR3 spans 15 residues. V shed 4 bases and J shed 2 bases, with 15 bases lying between them. Libraries were prepared by immunoSEQ multiplex PCR; TCRdb keeps only in-frame clonotypes and omits some of them. This sample has about 97,000 clones; approximately 90% occur once, and the top ten carry 5.2%. This TCR came from a woman in her forties or fifties with COVID-19, enrolled during active disease. The chain joins TRBV5-6 to TRBJ2-5; unclear D gene. The sequenced sample was peripheral blood. CDR3 residues: CASSPPVHDQETQYF. In DNA form, the CDR3 reads TGTGCCAGCAGCCCCCCAGTTCATGATCAAGAGACCCAGTACTTC.